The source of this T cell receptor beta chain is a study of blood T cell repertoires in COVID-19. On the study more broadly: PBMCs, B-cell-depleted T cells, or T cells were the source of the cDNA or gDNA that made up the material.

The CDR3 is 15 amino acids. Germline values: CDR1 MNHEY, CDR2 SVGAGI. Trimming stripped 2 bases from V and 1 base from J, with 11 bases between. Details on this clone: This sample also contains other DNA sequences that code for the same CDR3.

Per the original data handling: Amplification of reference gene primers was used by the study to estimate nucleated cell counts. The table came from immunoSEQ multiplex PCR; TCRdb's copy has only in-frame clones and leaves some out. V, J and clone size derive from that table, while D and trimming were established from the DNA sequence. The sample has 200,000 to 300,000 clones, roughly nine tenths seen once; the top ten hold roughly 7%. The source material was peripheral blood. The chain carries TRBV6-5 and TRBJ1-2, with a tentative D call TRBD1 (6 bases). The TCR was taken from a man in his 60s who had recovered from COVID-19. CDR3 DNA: TGTGCCAGCAGTTACGGCGGGGGCGGTAACTATGGCTACACCTTC. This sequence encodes CASSYGGGGNYGYTF.